In this sample, the clone carrying this T cell receptor (beta chain) turned up many times. Antigen: not known. Arm-PCR of CDR3 regions with iRepertoire HTBI primers generated TCR beta libraries. MiXCR, run by TCRdb on the multiplex PCR reads, gives a single entry per CDR3 protein. The profile shows some 330,000 distinct CDR3 sequences, roughly 12% of them singletons. Time point specified: newly diagnosed GD, antithyroid drugs for less than 3 months. Making the TCR library involved RNA that had been extracted from PBMCs. V was clipped by 6 bases and J by 5 bases, with 19 bases between them. Per germline, CDR1 DFQATT and CDR2 SNEGSKA (reference sequence). The CDR3 contains 14 residues. This sample was included in a study of regulatory T cells in long-lasting Graves disease. Study-level findings and limits: Persistent-disease Graves' patients showed less TCR diversity than new cases.

The sample also formed part of further work on T cells in Graves' hyperthyroidism and ophthalmopathy. As that study records: Aged 18 to 65, the patients had hyperthyroidism that was newly diagnosed and had lasted under 2 months.

Sequenced here: peripheral blood mononuclear cells (PBMCs), sampled at new diagnosis, from a patient treated with antithyroid drugs. This receptor was identified in a young woman with Graves disease. The chain employs TRBV20-1 and TRBJ2-5; a possible D gene is TRBD2 (5 bases). The CDR3 reads CSASRQPAAETQYF. The CDR3 DNA sequence: TGCAGTGCCTCTCGCCAACCAGCGGCGGAGACCCAGTACTTC.